Below, 20 T cell receptor beta chains from the same sample are listed, as sequenced in a study of blood T cell repertoires in COVID-19. The method was immunoSEQ multiplex PCR; TCRdb's version includes in-frame clones alone and lacks a portion of them. The sample records tens of thousands of clones, over 80% being singletons. Sequencing was carried out using peripheral blood. All receptors derive from a human donor in a cohort sampled during active COVID-19.

This rearrangement joins TRBV5-6 to TRBJ1-2; a possible D gene is TRBD1 (6 bases). Germline CDR1 reads SGHDT; CDR2 reads YYEEEE. The V end was cut by 0 bases, the J end by 6 bases, with 15 bases between. This CDR3 is 15 amino acids long. CDR3 amino acids: CASSLGPRGANGYTF. The CDR3, as DNA: TGTGCCAGCAGCTTGGGGCCCCGGGGGGCCAATGGCTACACCTTC.

The V gene is TRBV6-6, the J gene TRBJ1-6; no reliable D call. The V end was cut by 0 bases, the J end by 7 bases, with 13 bases between. The CDR3 extends over 16 amino acids. From germline, CDR1 is MNHNY and CDR2 SVGAGI (reference sequence). The CDR3 protein is CASSYSNPGPNSPLHF. In nucleotides, the CDR3 is TGTGCCAGCAGTTACTCGAACCCCGGTCCAAATTCACCCCTCCACTTT.

The rearrangement uses TRBV28 and TRBJ1-4, with D unresolved. V shed 2 bases and J shed 8 bases, with 12 bases lying between them. Germline CDR1 reads MDHEN; CDR2 reads SYDVKM. The CDR3 sequence is 14 residues long. CDR3 nucleotides: TGTGCCAGCAGTTTAGGGGAGGGCCGAGAAAAACTGTTTTTT. Residues: CASSLGEGREKLFF.

The chain carries TRBV28 and TRBJ2-2; 10 bases are shared with TRBD1. The CDR3 has 17 residues. Germline lookup yields CDR1 MDHEN and CDR2 SYDVKM. V lost 7 bases to trimming and J lost 0 bases; unmatched junction nucleotides: 8. The CDR3 here is CASTLGDRGTNTGELFF. The CDR3, as DNA: TGTGCCAGCACCTTGGGGGACAGGGGAACGAACACCGGGGAGCTGTTTTTT.

The CDR3 DNA reads TGTGCCAGCAGCCTGGGGGACAGTTACAATGAGCAGTTCTTC. Its protein product is CASSLGDSYNEQFF. The gene calls are TRBV27 and TRBJ2-1, with TRBD1 identical over 7 bases. The CDR3 has 14 amino acids. Germline V lookup: CDR1 MNHEY, CDR2 SMNVEV (reference sequence). Trimming cost V 6 bases and J 4 bases; bases outside gene matches: 6.

V is TRBV19 and J is TRBJ2-7; D not certain. V was trimmed by 3 bases and J by 3 bases, leaving 15 bases between them. Germline V gene lookup returns CDR1 LNHDA and CDR2 SQIVND (reference sequence). The CDR3 spans 15 residues. In nucleotides, the CDR3 is TGTGCCAGTAGTATTGTCGGCGGCCCCAGCTACGAGCAGTACTTC. Encoded protein: CASSIVGGPSYEQYF.

The V call is TRBV7-9, the J call TRBJ2-5, with 12 bases that match TRBD2. The CDR3 totals 16 residues. CDR1 and CDR2 from the germline V gene are SEHNR and FQNEAQ (reference sequence). V lost 5 bases and J lost 3; bases outside the gene matches: 7. DNA for the CDR3: TGTGCCAGCAGCCCTCTAGCGGGAGGGGCGGAAGAGACCCAGTACTTC. It specifies CASSPLAGGAEETQYF.

The chain has TRBV10-3 and TRBJ2-3; TRBD1 aligns across 7 bases. Trimming removed 3 bases from V and 1 base from J; junction bases left unmatched: 7. The CDR3 totals 16 residues. CDR1 ENHRY and CDR2 SYGVKD come from the germline V gene. The CDR3 here is CAISDLGQAGTDTQYF. CDR3 nucleotides: TGTGCCATCAGTGACCTAGGACAGGCCGGCACAGATACGCAGTATTTT.

The CDR3: CASNLTPGNEQFF. The CDR3 DNA is TGTGCCAGCAACCTCACCCCCGGGAATGAGCAGTTCTTC. The J gene is TRBJ2-1, the V gene TRBV12-3 or TRBV12-4; D is ambiguous. Trimming cost V 7 bases and J 7 bases, with 14 bases left between them. The CDR3 contains 13 residues.

The J gene is TRBJ1-2, the V gene TRBV15; 9 nucleotides line up with TRBD1. The CDR3 spans 15 residues. CDR1 is LNHNV and CDR2 is YYDKDF in the germline V gene (reference sequence). Germline trimming cut 4 bases from V and 8 bases from J; bases unmatched to any gene: 11. This CDR3 reads CATSMDRGEMRGYTF. For the CDR3, the DNA is TGTGCCACCAGCATGGACAGGGGAGAGATGCGGGGCTACACCTTC.

The rearrangement uses TRBV7-3 and TRBJ2-2; D may be TRBD2 (6 bases). V was pared by 0 bases and J by 1 base, with 9 bases between. This CDR3 comprises 16 residues. The germline V gene encodes CDR1 SGHTA and CDR2 FQGTGA. The CDR3 reads CASSLTPGGNTGELFF. The CDR3 DNA reads TGTGCCAGCAGCTTAACGCCCGGGGGGAACACCGGGGAGCTGTTTTTT.

CDR3 sequence: CASSARWALNEKLFF. The CDR3 nucleotides read TGTGCCAGCAGTGCCCGGTGGGCTCTTAATGAAAAACTGTTTTTT. The rearrangement links TRBV28 to TRBJ1-4; D unclear. V was trimmed by 5 bases and J by 4 bases, leaving 14 bases between them. The germline gives CDR1 MDHEN, CDR2 SYDVKM. The CDR3 loop spans 15 amino acids.

V and J are TRBV10-2 and TRBJ2-2; perhaps TRBD2 as D (6 bases). Germline CDR1 is WSHSY and CDR2 is SAAADI. V dropped 8 bases and J dropped 4 bases, with 20 bases sitting between them. This CDR3 contains 16 residues. For the CDR3, the DNA is TGCGCCAGCGGCCCCTCCCGGCAGGGAGGCACCGGGGAGCTGTTTTTT. This gives the protein CASGPSRQGGTGELFF.

The gene calls are TRBV15 and TRBJ2-5; 8 positions match TRBD2. This CDR3 has 13 residues. Germline assignment: CDR1 LNHNV and CDR2 YYDKDF (reference sequence). CDR3 DNA sequence: TGTGTGATTCAGCGGGAGAGACAAGAGACCCAGTACTTC. This codes for CVIQRERQETQYF. Filled out from reference TRBV15 and TRBJ2-5, the complete variable domain reads DAMVIQNPRYQVTQFGKPVTLSCSQTLNHNVMYWYQQKSSQAPKLLFHYYDKDFNNEADTPDNFQSRRPNTSFCFLDIRSPGLGDTAMYLCVIQRERQETQYFGPGTRLLVL.

Many counts were recorded for this clone. For the CDR3, the DNA is TGTGCCAGCAGTTTTGCCAGGGGACAGCCCCAGCATTTT. Translated: CASSFARGQPQHF. The rearrangement links TRBV27 to TRBJ1-5; possible D gene TRBD1, 6 bases. This CDR3 contains 13 residues. Germline CDR1 is MNHEY and CDR2 is SMNVEV (reference sequence). V lost 3 bases, J lost 7 bases, and 10 bases lay in between.

This clone was picked up a small number of times. The chain is built from TRBV27 and TRBJ1-5; D perhaps matches TRBD1 (5 bases). The CDR3 spans 10 residues. Trimming removed 6 bases from V and 16 bases from J, with 13 bases in between. CDR1 is MNHEY and CDR2 is SMNVEV in the germline V gene (reference sequence). CDR3 DNA: TGTGCCAGCAGGGGAGGGGCCTCACATTTT. Amino acid sequence: CASRGGASHF.

Here the CDR3 DNA reads TGTGCCAGTAGTGTTAACAGGGGGCGTTTTCAGCCCCAGCATTTT. Translated: CASSVNRGRFQPQHF. The chain combines TRBV19 with TRBJ1-5; TRBD1 agrees at 9 bases. The CDR3 totals 15 residues. CDR1 is LNHDA, CDR2 SQIVND, per germline (reference sequence). Trimming removed 5 bases from V and 6 bases from J; junction bases left unmatched: 8.

The chain links TRBV5-4 to TRBJ2-7; 13 bases agree with TRBD2. The CDR3 is made up of 17 amino acids. V was pared by 5 bases and J by 2 bases, with 10 bases of the junction left unmatched. From germline, CDR1 is SGHNT and CDR2 YYREEE (reference sequence). In DNA form, the CDR3 reads TGTGCCAGCAGACAAGGACTAGCGGGAGACCCCACCTACGAGCAGTACTTC. This encodes CASRQGLAGDPTYEQYF.

The chain has TRBV6-5 and TRBJ1-1; 8 bases are a match to TRBD1. CDR3 length: 14 residues. Looked up from germline, CDR1 is MNHEY and CDR2 is SVGAGI. Trimming at V came to 5 bases and at J to 1 base, leaving 3 bases not matched to a gene. The CDR3 nucleotides read TGTGCCAGCAGTCGGACAGGGAGGAACACTGAAGCTTTCTTT. Encoded protein: CASSRTGRNTEAFF.

The gene calls are TRBV5-1 and TRBJ1-1; perhaps TRBD1 as D (6 bases). Germline V gene lookup returns CDR1 SGHRS and CDR2 YFSETQ. V was clipped by 0 bases and J by 1 base, with 7 bases between them. There are 14 residues in the CDR3. The CDR3 bases are TGCGCCAGCAGCTTGGAGGGACAGAACACTGAAGCTTTCTTT. Translated: CASSLEGQNTEAFF.